Each of the 20 T cell receptor beta chains below was sequenced from the same sample in a study of a mutant IDH1 vaccine in newly diagnosed glioma. The time point is: week 5, during vaccination. Vaccination comprised doses that each held 300 ug of mutant IDH1 20-mer peptide, plus topical imiquimod. Repertoires were generated with immunoSEQ multiplex PCR, while TCRdb's copy carries only in-frame clones and drops some. The profile shows approximately 51,000 clones, about 77% of them singletons. Their antigens are not known. Specimen: PBMCs, collected from a glioma patient whose treatment included an IDH1 peptide vaccine. Receptors were obtained from a woman between 40 and 50 years old with glioma.

The sample holds a few counts of this clone. In nucleotides, the CDR3 is TGTGCCAGCAGCGAAACGGGGTACAATTCACCCCTCCACTTT. It specifies CASSETGYNSPLHF. This chain uses TRBV9 with TRBJ1-6, with D uncertain. This CDR3 has 14 residues. The V gene's germline CDR1 is SGDLS and CDR2 YYNGEE. Trimming pared 3 bases from V and 7 bases from J, leaving 11 bases between.

The rearrangement links TRBV18 to TRBJ1-2, with D perhaps matching TRBD1 (5 bases). CDR3 length equals 14 residues. Trimming left V 1 base short and J 6 bases short, with 12 bases between. Germline CDR1 KGHSH, CDR2 LQKENI. CDR3 sequence: CASSPQPRGDGYTF. The CDR3 nucleotides read TGTGCCAGCTCACCACAGCCGAGAGGGGATGGCTACACCTTC.

This clone is a singleton in its sample. The chain joins TRBV2 to TRBJ1-6; 8 nucleotides line up with TRBD1. J was trimmed by 8 bases and V by 6 bases; bases with no gene match: 6. Germline-derived CDR1 and CDR2 are SNHLY and FYNNEI. This CDR3 region has 14 residues. The CDR3 spells CASSRDRGYSPLHF. CDR3 bases: TGTGCCAGCAGCCGCGACAGGGGATATTCACCCCTCCACTTT.

The chain recombines TRBV10-2 with TRBJ1-5, with no clear D. CDR3 length: 13 residues. From germline, CDR1 is WSHSY and CDR2 SAAADI. V lost 8 bases and J 1 base, leaving 9 bases between the germline ends. CDR3 bases: TGCGCCAGCGCCGGGAGGAGCAATCAGCCCCAGCATTTT. Protein: CASAGRSNQPQHF.

Points on this clone: Other DNA variants within this sample encode the same CDR3. J is TRBJ2-7 and V is TRBV2, with 7 bases aligning to TRBD1. V lost 4 bases, J lost 3 bases, and 0 bases stayed unmatched. The CDR3 runs to 12 residues. Germline assignment: CDR1 SNHLY and CDR2 FYNNEI. CDR3 protein: CASSGQGYEQYF. The CDR3 coding sequence is TGTGCCAGCAGTGGACAGGGCTACGAGCAGTACTTC.

The rearrangement joins TRBV9 to TRBJ1-2; tentative D call: TRBD1 (6 bases). CDR3 length: 16 amino acids. Germline V CDR1 and CDR2: SGDLS, YYNGEE. V lost 4 bases, J lost 3 bases, and 19 bases lay in between. The chain's CDR3 is CASSSAPGAYDYGYTF. CDR3 in DNA: TGTGCCAGCAGCTCAGCGCCGGGGGCATACGACTATGGCTACACCTTC.

V usage is TRBV7-2 and J usage is TRBJ2-7; TRBD1 agrees at 9 bases. This CDR3 comprises 15 residues. Per the germline V gene, CDR1 is SGHTA and CDR2 is FQGNSA. V was clipped by 1 base and J by 4 bases; unmatched bases: 5. Here the CDR3 reads CASSLVGQGQYEQYF. The CDR3 DNA reads TGTGCCAGCAGCTTAGTGGGACAGGGACAATACGAGCAGTACTTC.

A few counts support this clone. The chain recombines TRBV10-3 with TRBJ2-7; TRBD1 might be the D (5 bases). The CDR3 extends over 15 amino acids. V was shortened by 4 bases and J by 2 bases, with 15 bases between the two germline ends. The germline gives CDR1 ENHRY, CDR2 SYGVKD. The CDR3 loop is CAISAVPQGAYEQYF. Written as DNA, the CDR3 is TGTGCCATCAGTGCTGTTCCTCAAGGGGCCTACGAGCAGTACTTC.

The V and J genes are TRBV30 and TRBJ2-3, with a weak D call TRBD2 (7 bases). Per the germline V gene, CDR1 is GTSNPN and CDR2 is SVGIG (reference sequence). CDR3 length: 14 residues. V was cut by 3 bases and J by 8 bases, with 18 bases left in between. CDR3: CAWRTRGARPTQYF. CDR3 sequence (DNA): TGTGCCTGGAGAACCCGGGGGGCCCGACCTACGCAGTATTTT.

This clone has a handful of counts. The rearrangement links TRBV19 to TRBJ1-1; D possibly corresponds to TRBD1 (5 bases). CDR1 is LNHDA, CDR2 SQIVND, per germline (reference sequence). Trimming left V 9 bases short and J 7 bases short, with 18 bases between. The CDR3 length is 13 residues. CDR3 amino acids: CASHIGGAVEAFF. The CDR3 DNA reads TGTGCCAGCCACATAGGAGGGGCGGTTGAAGCTTTCTTT.

This clone showed up just a few times. V and J are TRBV7-9 and TRBJ1-4; the D gene is possibly TRBD1 (6 bases). Per germline, CDR1 SEHNR and CDR2 FQNEAQ (reference sequence). The CDR3 is 13 amino acids. V was shortened by 10 bases and J by 2 bases, with 11 bases between the two germline ends. CDR3 nucleotide sequence: TGTGCCATCCAAGGGGGGACTAATGAAAAACTGTTTTTT. It specifies CAIQGGTNEKLFF.

The chain joins TRBV14 to TRBJ1-4; no reliable D call. From germline, CDR1 is SGHDN and CDR2 FVKESK. Trimming took 1 base from V and 1 from J, leaving 1 base between them. This CDR3 is 13 amino acids long. In DNA, the CDR3 is TGTGCCAGCAGCCAAGTAACTAATGAAAAACTGTTTTTT. Translation: CASSQVTNEKLFF.

The gene calls are TRBV5-1 and TRBJ2-1, with TRBD1 as a possible D gene (8 bases). Germline CDR1 SGHRS, CDR2 YFSETQ. Trimming took 4 bases from V and 5 from J, leaving 22 bases between them. The CDR3 is 17 residues long. CDR3 nucleotide sequence: TGCGCCAGCAGCCAAACCGGGAGGACAGGGACGAACAATGAGCAGTTCTTC. It codes for CASSQTGRTGTNNEQFF.

This rearrangement joins TRBV9 to TRBJ2-3; 14 bases align to TRBD2. This CDR3 comprises 16 residues. After removal of 9 bases from V and 3 bases from J, the junction contained 9 bases not matched to a gene. Looked up from germline, CDR1 is SGDLS and CDR2 is YYNGEE. The CDR3 sequence is CATSKGTSGSTDTQYF. The CDR3 DNA follows: TGTGCCACCTCGAAAGGGACTAGCGGGAGTACAGATACGCAGTATTTT.

This clone was seen a handful of times. This rearrangement joins TRBV2 to TRBJ1-6; D unclear. CDR3 size: 12 residues. Trimming took 8 bases from V and 5 from J, leaving 7 bases between them. Germline CDR1 and CDR2: SNHLY and FYNNEI. CDR3 loop: CASGRHNSPLHF. Here the CDR3 DNA reads TGTGCCAGCGGCCGACATAATTCACCCCTCCACTTT.

The rearrangement joins TRBV6-5 to TRBJ1-1; 9 positions match TRBD1. Germline V gives CDR1 MNHEY, CDR2 SVGAGI. The CDR3 covers 14 residues. Trimming cost V 4 bases and J 4 bases; bases outside gene matches: 4. Here the CDR3 DNA reads TGTGCCAGCAGTTGGGGACAGGGTTTCACTGAAGCTTTCTTT. Translation: CASSWGQGFTEAFF.

The genes are TRBV2 and TRBJ2-7; D may correspond to TRBD1 or TRBD2 (5 bases each). The germline CDR1 and CDR2 sequences are SNHLY and FYNNEI. The CDR3 extends over 15 amino acids. V was trimmed by 4 bases and J by 5 bases, leaving 18 bases between them. CDR3 coding DNA: TGTGCCAGCAGTGGGGACCGACACAAACTAGACGAGCAGTACTTC. Its translation is CASSGDRHKLDEQYF.

This clone was seen more than once but under ten times. V usage is TRBV21-1 and J usage is TRBJ1-1. TRBV21-1 counts as a pseudogene. The length of the CDR3 is 12 residues. The CDR3 DNA follows: TGTGCCAGCAGCTCCCACGGCGCTGAAGCTTTCTTT. Amino acid sequence: CASSSHGAEAFF.

The chain carries TRBV10-2 and TRBJ2-5; 13 bases are shared with TRBD2. The CDR3 contains 16 residues. Trimming at V came to 6 bases and at J to 1 base, leaving 5 bases not matched to a gene. Per germline, CDR1 WSHSY and CDR2 SAAADI. Here the CDR3 reads CASRLAGGTFQETQYF. For the CDR3, the DNA is TGCGCCAGCAGACTAGCGGGGGGGACGTTCCAAGAGACCCAGTACTTC.

This clone appeared once. The rearrangement joins TRBV5-1 to TRBJ2-7, with a weak D call TRBD1 (6 bases). With 0 bases removed from V and 0 bases from J, the gap between germline ends came to 10 bases. The CDR3 sequence is 15 residues long. Germline V lookup: CDR1 SGHRS, CDR2 YFSETQ. The CDR3 region has the DNA TGCGCCAGCAGCTTGGTGAGGGGGAGCTCCTACGAGCAGTACTTC. Translating it yields CASSLVRGSSYEQYF.